The rows below give T cell receptor beta chains drawn from one sample of a study of Ad26.COV2.S vaccination and SARS-CoV-2 variants. Sequencing used immunoSEQ multiplex PCR; TCRdb keeps in-frame clones, though not all of them. The data show some 390,000 clones, approximately 89% seen once. The source material was peripheral blood, sampled in a trial of Ad26.COV2.S vaccine versus placebo. These TCRs come from a person between 18 and 65 years old who received the Ad26.COV2.S COVID-19 vaccine or a placebo. Both conserved end residues are trimmed from each CDR3. Clone sizes are given selectively: once, few, many, or a class where the clone is expanded.

J gene,V gene,clone size,CDR3 protein
TRBJ2-7,TRBV2,-,ASSDRDRGPY
TRBJ2-6,TRBV7-3,-,ASSLKRWGQGNSGANVLT
TRBJ1-5,TRBV28,-,ASSSRQGARQPQH
TRBJ2-1,TRBV23-1,-,ASSQSWAGRCNEQF
TRBJ2-3,TRBV11-2,-,ASSLDGGGPPDTQY
TRBJ2-7,TRBV25-1,-,ASSSGTGAYEQY
TRBJ1-5,TRBV6-6,-,ASTPTGGINQPQH
TRBJ2-1,TRBV10-2,-,ASRDPGDEQF
TRBJ2-6,TRBV4-3,-,ASSQDGTGPGGANVLT
TRBJ1-6,TRBV2,-,ASGGDRGRNSPLH
TRBJ1-3,TRBV28,once,ASPCLGYSGNTIY
TRBJ2-5,TRBV7-9,-,ASSLGGTQETQY
TRBJ1-6,TRBV5-1,-,ASRRVPTGGNSPLH
TRBJ2-2,TRBV5-1,-,ASSLAGRANTGELF
TRBJ2-2,TRBV7-8,once,ASSLGRWDPNTGELF
TRBJ2-5,TRBV10-3,once,AITSGRYQETQY
TRBJ1-1,TRBV30,few,AWRYPAGTEAF
TRBJ1-6,TRBV4-1,-,ASSQEVSGGSPLH
TRBJ2-6,TRBV28,-,ASTSRAGLPGANVLT
TRBJ2-7,TRBV7-2,-,ASSLGTGRLLYEQY
TRBJ2-5,TRBV11-3,-,ASSLGVNQETQY
TRBJ2-7,TRBV11-2,few,ASSWGQGSYEQY
TRBJ1-2,TRBV2,-,ASSEDSATFYGYT
TRBJ2-5,TRBV7-8,-,ASSPSGSGVQETQY
TRBJ1-4,TRBV3-1/TRBV3-2,few,ASTSRGEGGEKLF
TRBJ1-1,TRBV19,-,ASSIWAQTWNTEAF
TRBJ2-1,TRBV25-1,-,ASSLGSEQF
TRBJ2-3,TRBV6-4,-,ASSDPGLAGGHTDTQY
TRBJ2-5,TRBV7-9,-,ASSFTGREETQY
TRBJ2-3,TRBV5-6,-,ASSYFGTRTDTQY
TRBJ2-7,TRBV5-1,-,ASSLRGGGQYEQY
TRBJ2-5,TRBV5-6,-,ASSPALRGRDLETQY
TRBJ1-1,TRBV9,-,ASSLTGSRNTEAF